The 11 T cell receptor beta chains below come from one sample, sequenced in a study of CD8+CD57+ T cells in acquired aplastic anemia. The study profiled TCR beta VDJ and CDR3 using genomic DNA as template. From the reads, TCRdb called clonotypes with MiXCR, one entry per CDR3 protein. The table shows approximately 150,000 distinct CDR3 sequences, with about 45% occurring only once. All sequencing subjects had displayed CD8+CD57+ cell expansion on flow cytometry. Material: sorted CD4+, CD8+, or CD8+CD57+ T cells (not recorded which) from PBMCs. The receptors here all came from a human donor with aplastic anemia.

This chain joins TRBV7-6 and TRBJ2-2; TRBD1 matches 10 bases. Trimming took 5 bases from V and 5 from J; bases not matched to a gene: 5. This CDR3 has 15 residues. Germline CDR1 SGHVS, CDR2 FNYEAQ. The DNA of the CDR3 is TGTGCCAGCAGCCGGACAGGGGGATCGACCGGGGAGCTGTTTTTT. Translated, it gives CASSRTGGSTGELFF.

This clonotype showed up just once. The genes are TRBV29-1 and TRBJ1-1; tentatively, D is TRBD1 (6 bases). Trimming stripped 3 bases from V and 4 bases from J, with 15 bases between. The CDR3 covers 14 residues. Germline values: CDR1 SQVTM, CDR2 ANQGSEA. The CDR3 region is CSVDGGGLRTEAFF. CDR3 coding DNA: TGCAGCGTTGATGGGGGGGGGCTTCGCACTGAAGCTTTCTTT.

This clonotype was seen more than once but under ten times. The V call is TRBV6-2 or TRBV6-3, the J call TRBJ2-2, with 11 positions matching TRBD1. V lost 4 bases to trimming and J lost 7 bases; unmatched junction nucleotides: 8. CDR3 size: 16 residues. Germline CDR1 and CDR2: MNHEY and SVGEGT. This CDR3 is CASSSRDRGYLGELFF. CDR3 sequence (DNA): TGTGCCAGCAGTTCGCGGGACAGGGGGTATCTCGGGGAGCTGTTTTTT.

Many counts were recorded for this clonotype. The rearrangement joins TRBV7-7 to TRBJ1-1; D unresolved. The CDR3 is made up of 15 amino acids. Germline V CDR1 and CDR2: SSHAT, FNYEAQ (reference sequence). Deletions cut 5 bases from V and 1 base from J, with 14 bases between. The CDR3, as DNA: TGTGCCAGCAGCCTTCATGACGGGCCGAACACTGAAGCTTTCTTT. Protein product: CASSLHDGPNTEAFF.

This clonotype was detected ten times or more. V usage is TRBV19 and J usage is TRBJ1-2; D is uncertain. This CDR3 has 13 residues. Trimming stripped 7 bases from V and 3 bases from J, with 12 bases between. Germline V gene data show CDR1 as LNHDA and CDR2 as SQIVND (reference sequence). CDR3 loop: CASNGNDDYGYTF. The CDR3 DNA is TGTGCCAGTAATGGAAACGATGACTATGGCTACACCTTC. Using reference TRBV19 and TRBJ1-2 for the parts outside the CDR3, the full variable domain is DGGITQSPKYLFRKEGQNVTLSCEQNLNHDAMYWYRQDPGQGLRLIYYSQIVNDFQKGDIAEGYSVSREKKESFPLTVTSAQKNPTAFYLCASNGNDDYGYTFGSGTRLTVV.

The sample holds many counts of this clonotype. The chain uses TRBV11-2 and TRBJ2-1, with 11 positions matching TRBD2. The CDR3 runs to 16 residues. Germline V gene lookup returns CDR1 SGHAT and CDR2 FQNNGV. The J segment lost 5 bases and the V segment lost 1 base, leaving 4 bases of the junction unmatched. The CDR3 region has the DNA TGTGCCAGCAGCTTAGTAGAACTAGCGGGAGACAATGAGCAGTTCTTC. This sequence encodes CASSLVELAGDNEQFF.

This clonotype was counted at least ten times. The rearrangement uses TRBV11-3 and TRBJ2-3; 8 nucleotides agree with TRBD1. Germline V gives CDR1 SGHNT, CDR2 YENEEA. CDR3 length equals 15 residues. V shed 1 base, J shed 2 bases, and the junction held 2 bases outside the gene matches. CDR3 DNA: TGTGCCAGCAGCTTAGTTCAGGGGGCCACAGATACGCAGTATTTT. Its protein is CASSLVQGATDTQYF. The full variable domain, its missing parts supplied by reference TRBV11-3 and TRBJ2-3, is EAGVVQSPRYKIIEKKQPVAFWCNPISGHNTLYWYLQNLGQGPELLIRYENEEAVDDSQLPKDRFSAERLKGVDSTLKIQPAELGDSAVYLCASSLVQGATDTQYFGPGTRLTVL.

With regard to this clonotype: A much larger clonotype is one base distant, so this may be a read error. The rearrangement joins TRBV7-2 to TRBJ2-1; the match to TRBD1 covers 8 bases. CDR3 length: 14 amino acids. CDR1 is SGHTA and CDR2 is FQGNSA in the germline V gene. The CDR3 loop is CAGSSGQGGNEQFF. CDR3 nucleotides: TGTGCCGGCAGCTCAGGACAGGGTGGCAATGAGCAGTTCTTC.

The V gene is TRBV10-3, the J gene TRBJ1-1, with a possible D match to TRBD1 (6 bases). V lost 0 bases and J 4 bases, leaving 12 bases between the germline ends. Germline V gene lookup returns CDR1 ENHRY and CDR2 SYGVKD. This CDR3 has 15 residues. This CDR3 reads CAISESGQFGTEAFF. The CDR3, as DNA: TGTGCCATCAGTGAGTCAGGACAGTTCGGCACTGAAGCTTTCTTT.

A word on this clonotype: A much more abundant neighbour one base away suggests this may be a read error. This chain joins TRBV12-3 or TRBV12-4 and TRBJ1-3, with 9 positions matching TRBD1. This CDR3 is 15 amino acids long. DNA of the CDR3: TGTGTCAGCAGTGCACAGGGGGCTGCGGGAAACACCATATATTTT. Amino acid sequence: CVSSAQGAAGNTIYF.

With respect to this clonotype: A much more abundant neighbour one base away suggests this may be a read error. The J gene is TRBJ1-1, the V gene TRBV5-1; D gene uncertain. V lost 0 bases and J lost 4, with 16 bases in between. CDR1 and CDR2 (germline): SGHRS, YFSETQ. CDR3 length: 16 amino acids. Written as DNA, the CDR3 is TGCGCCAGCAGCTTGGAGGCTTCGGCCTTGAGCACTGAAGCTTTCTTT. Its protein is CASSLEASALSTEAFF.